Included here is one TCR beta chain sequence, with context. RNA transcripts provided the source from which TCR beta CDR3 regions were amplified. HTBI primers were employed in a first-round RT-PCR of the TCR CDR3. A single record per CDR3 protein comes from TCRdb applying MiXCR to the multiplex PCR reads. The table includes roughly 350,000 distinct CDR3 sequences, roughly 15% detected once. Per germline, CDR1 DFQATT and CDR2 SNEGSKA (reference sequence). Trimming cost V 3 bases and J 2 bases, with 17 bases left between them. This CDR3 is 16 amino acids long. The sample belongs to a study of T cells in Graves' hyperthyroidism and ophthalmopathy.

The sample taken for sequencing was blood. This clonotype was obtained from a middle-aged woman with Graves' ophthalmopathy. The gene calls are TRBV20-1 and TRBJ2-1; D tentatively fits TRBD1 or TRBD2 (5 bases each). CDR3 in amino acids: CSASPILRGPYNEQFF. The CDR3 region has the DNA TGCAGTGCTAGTCCAATACTTAGGGGACCCTACAATGAGCAGTTCTTC.